Sequencing of this T cell receptor (beta chain) was carried out in a study of T cell changes during pregnancy in multiple sclerosis. This table comes from immunoSEQ multiplex PCR, and its TCRdb copy is limited to in-frame clones, with some not included. The sample holds 45,000 to 65,000 clones, 94% seen once. The CDR3 sequence is 18 residues long. V shed 0 bases and J shed 2 bases, with 18 bases lying between them. Germline CDR1 reads SGHAT; CDR2 reads FQNNGV. The TCR originated in a female donor with multiple sclerosis, enrolled in a pregnancy study. The rearrangement joins TRBV11-2 to TRBJ2-3; D not resolved. Here the sequenced sample was CD8+ T cells from peripheral blood mononuclear cells, taken in the third trimester of pregnancy. CDR3 DNA sequence: TGTGCCAGCAGCTTAGATCCAATGCGGAACGATCTCACAGATACGCAGTATTTT. Translation gives CASSLDPMRNDLTDTQYF.